Below are 31 T cell receptor beta chains sequenced from a single sample in a study of T cell clonality in common variable immunodeficiency. TCRdb's copy holds only in-frame clones and misses some; the assay was immunoSEQ multiplex PCR. The sample has roughly 40,000 clones, none seen only once. The sequenced sample was peripheral blood mononuclear cells. Receptors were obtained from a person aged 18 to 75 in good health.

This clone was observed many times. The read finishes 3 residues shy of the CDR3 end, and the germline J gene is used to complete it. The chain carries TRBV12-3 or TRBV12-4 and TRBJ2-1; 11 bases match TRBD1. V dropped 6 bases and J dropped 5; count of bases not matched to a gene: 3. The CDR3 spans 14 residues. Partial CDR3 DNA: TGTGCCAGCAGGGGACAGGGGGTGAACAATGAG. Its protein is CASRGQGVNNE. The full CDR3 protein reads CASRGQGVNNEQFF.

This clone was detected ten times or more. The read halts 3 residues ahead of the CDR3 end, with the missing end drawn from the germline J gene. The chain uses TRBV7-3 and TRBJ2-3; 14 bases align to TRBD2. V lost 3 bases, J lost 4 bases, and 0 bases stayed unmatched. Germline CDR1 is SGHTA and CDR2 is FQGTGA. This CDR3 is built from 15 residues. This CDR3 is CASSLTSGGADTQYF. Partial CDR3 DNA: TGTGCCAGCAGCTTGACTAGCGGGGGGGCAGATACG.

This clone was seen many times. A much larger clonotype is one base distant, so this may be a read error. The CDR3 end lies 3 residues beyond the end of the read and is filled in from the germline J gene. The J gene is TRBJ2-3, the V gene TRBV6-2 or TRBV6-3, with TRBD1 identical over 9 bases. The V gene's germline CDR1 is MNHEY and CDR2 SVGEGT. CDR3 size: 15 residues. CDR3 bases read: TGTGCCAGCAGACCCAGGACAGGGGTCAATCAGCCG. Amino acid sequence: CASRPRTGVNQP. The complete CDR3 reads CASRPRTGVNQPQYF.

This clone came up many times. The CDR3 end falls 3 residues outside the read, so it is completed with the germline J gene. The chain couples TRBV20-1 to TRBJ2-3, with TRBD2 matching over 8 bases. The CDR3 runs 14 residues. With 8 bases clipped from V and 3 bases from J, the junction kept 10 bases outside the gene matches. Germline CDR1 and CDR2: DFQATT and SNEGSKA (reference sequence). The sequenced part of the CDR3 DNA is TGCAGTACAATTAGCGGGGCGAAAACAGATACG. This gives the protein CSTISGAKTDT. The whole CDR3 region reads CSTISGAKTDTQYF.

This clone was recorded many times. The missing CDR3 end, 3 residues past where the read stops, is filled in from the germline J gene. The chain couples TRBV13 to TRBJ2-3; D possibly corresponds to TRBD1 (5 bases). The CDR3 totals 13 residues. Trimming left V 5 bases short and J 6 bases short, with 12 bases between. The germline V gene has CDR1 PRHDT and CDR2 FYEKMQ (reference sequence). The CDR3 DNA, read in part, is TGTGCCAGCAGCCAGGGATCTATGGATACG. Its translation is CASSQGSMDT. The complete CDR3 sequence is CASSQGSMDTQYF.

This clone was counted many times. The read terminates 3 residues ahead of where the CDR3 ends, so the germline J gene completes it. The V call is TRBV18, the J call TRBJ1-3; maybe TRBD1 (6 bases). Germline V gene sequence: CDR1 KGHSH, CDR2 LQKENI. Trimming removed 0 bases from V and 8 bases from J, with 8 bases in between. This CDR3 comprises 13 residues. The sequenced CDR3 bases are TGTGCCAGCTCACCACCGGGGGCGGACACC. Protein: CASSPPGADT. The whole CDR3 protein reads CASSPPGADTIYF.

This clone was detected many times. The read ends 3 residues shy of where the CDR3 ends; the end is completed using the germline J gene. The J gene is TRBJ2-2, the V gene TRBV15; 10 bases map to TRBD2. In germline, CDR1 is LNHNV, CDR2 YYDKDF (reference sequence). This CDR3 is built from 18 residues. Trimming at V came to 5 bases and at J to 4 bases, leaving 13 bases not matched to a gene. CDR3 sequence: CATSPQSSGSRSTGELFF. The CDR3 DNA, read in part, is TGTGCCACCAGCCCCCAATCTAGCGGGAGTAGAAGCACCGGGGAG.

On this clone itself: From the germline J gene comes the end of the CDR3, since the read stops 3 residues before it. This sequence joins TRBV20-1 and TRBJ2-1, with a weak D call TRBD2 (6 bases). The germline V gene encodes CDR1 DFQATT and CDR2 SNEGSKA (reference sequence). This CDR3 is built from 16 residues. Trimming stripped 6 bases from V and 7 bases from J, with 25 bases between. Incomplete CDR3 DNA: TGCAGTGCCCAACCTCGGACGGCGGGGCAGGCGAATGAG. Translated, it gives CSAQPRTAGQANE. The whole CDR3 protein reads CSAQPRTAGQANEQFF.

This clone was seen ten or more times. The CDR3 is cut off 3 residues early in the read; its end comes from the germline J gene. This chain joins TRBV6-2 or TRBV6-3 and TRBJ1-1, with 7 bases matching TRBD1. The V gene's germline CDR1 is MNHEY and CDR2 SVGEGT. Trimming cost V 5 bases and J 0 bases; bases outside gene matches: 9. The CDR3 has 16 amino acids. CDR3 amino acids: CASSRKQGPMNTEAFF. The sequenced part of the CDR3 DNA is TGTGCCAGCAGTAGGAAACAGGGGCCCATGAACACTGAA.

Many counts were recorded for this clone. The CDR3 loop is CASSLLAGGTDTQYF. The sequenced CDR3 bases are TGTGCCAGCAGCTTACTAGCGGGGGGCACAGATACG. This chain connects TRBV5-8 to TRBJ2-3; 11 bases agree with TRBD2. Coverage ceases 3 residues before the CDR3 finishes, and the germline J gene fills in the end. J lost 1 base, V lost 2 bases, and 0 bases had no gene match. CDR1 and CDR2 (germline): SGHTS, YDEGEE. This CDR3 comprises 15 residues. The full variable domain, in which reference TRBV5-8 and TRBJ2-3 provide the parts outside the CDR3, is EAGVTQSPTHLIKTRGQQATLRCSPISGHTSVYWYQQALGLGLQFLLWYDEGEERNRGNFPPRFSGRQFPNYSSELNVNALELEDSALYLCASSLLAGGTDTQYFGPGTRLTVL.

In this sample, this clone turned up many times. Sequencing ends 3 residues short of the CDR3 end; the germline J gene provides the rest. The V call is TRBV19, the J call TRBJ2-6, with TRBD1 as a possible D gene (5 bases). This CDR3 comprises 16 residues. V was pared by 5 bases and J by 0 bases, with 11 bases between. The V gene's germline CDR1 is LNHDA and CDR2 SQIVND (reference sequence). The DNA read from the CDR3 is TGTGCCAGTAGTCCGACAGCTTCCTCTGGGGCCAACGTC. Its protein product is CASSPTASSGANV. The CDR3 as a whole reads CASSPTASSGANVLTF.

There are many counts of this clone. Read sequence stops 3 residues before the CDR3 end, and the germline J gene provides the missing end. The chain recombines TRBV28 with TRBJ1-2; possible D gene TRBD1, 5 bases. Looked up from germline, CDR1 is MDHEN and CDR2 is SYDVKM. CDR3 length: 17 amino acids. CDR3 DNA, as far as it was read: TGTGCCAGCAGTTTCCCCGGGACTTCTCTTTCCTATTTAGGC. Amino acids: CASSFPGTSLSYLG. The entire CDR3 is CASSFPGTSLSYLGYTF.

This clone was seen many times. The CDR3 end lies 3 residues beyond the end of the read and is filled in from the germline J gene. The J gene is TRBJ2-5, the V gene TRBV20-1; the D gene is possibly TRBD2 (7 bases). The CDR3 spans 15 residues. The germline V gene has CDR1 DFQATT and CDR2 SNEGSKA (reference sequence). Trimming pared 0 bases from V and 4 bases from J, leaving 15 bases between. CDR3 DNA, as far as it was read: TGCAGTGCTAGAGATCCAGGGGAGGGACGAGAGACC. Translated, it gives CSARDPGEGRET. The whole CDR3 sequence reads CSARDPGEGRETQYF.

This clone has a handful of counts. One end of the junction is discordant with germline, which a read error may explain. The sequenced fragment ends 3 residues before the CDR3 boundary, so the rest is inferred from the germline J gene. Within the sample, other DNA sequences also encode this same CDR3. The chain recombines TRBV19 with TRBJ1-2, with TRBD1 matching 12 bases. The CDR3 spans 17 residues. Germline CDR1 and CDR2: LNHDA and SQIVND (reference sequence). The CDR3 bases that were read are TGTGCCAGTAGTATAGATCGGGACAGGGGGCGGATGTATGGA. Translation gives CASSIDRDRGRMYG. Given in full, the CDR3 is CASSIDRDRGRMYGYTF.

This clone has ten or more counts. The CDR3 end falls 3 residues outside the read, so it is completed with the germline J gene. The chain employs TRBV11-2 and TRBJ1-6, with 10 bases lining up with TRBD1. This CDR3 contains 14 residues. The J segment lost 10 bases and the V segment lost 6 bases, leaving 6 bases of the junction unmatched. Germline-derived CDR1 and CDR2 are SGHAT and FQNNGV. Partial CDR3 DNA: TGTGCCAGCAGTCAGGACAGGGGGGGGTCACCC. This encodes CASSQDRGGSP. The CDR3 reads in full as CASSQDRGGSPLHF.

This clone was counted a few times. The read gets to within 3 residues of the CDR3 end, and the germline J gene fills in the rest. The chain employs TRBV10-3 and TRBJ2-7; 8 bases fit TRBD2. CDR3 length: 14 residues. V shed 4 bases, J shed 2 bases, and the junction held 4 bases outside the gene matches. Germline CDR1 and CDR2: ENHRY and SYGVKD. The CDR3 bases that were read are TGTGCCATCAGTGTTGGCGGGGGGCCCTACGAG. Encoded protein: CAISVGGGPYE. The full CDR3 is CAISVGGGPYEQYF.

This clone was counted at least ten times. The CDR3 extends 3 residues past the end of the read, so its final part is completed from the germline J gene. The gene calls are TRBV20-1 and TRBJ1-5; TRBD1 matches 12 bases. The CDR3 consists of 14 residues. The germline CDR1 and CDR2 sequences are DFQATT and SNEGSKA (reference sequence). CDR3 DNA, as far as it was read: TGCAGTGCGGGACAGGGGGCGACATCCGCCCCC. This codes for CSAGQGATSAP. The full CDR3 protein is CSAGQGATSAPQHF.

In this sample, this clone turned up many times. The read gets to within 3 residues of the CDR3 end, and the germline J gene fills in the rest. The chain combines TRBV5-1 with TRBJ2-1, with D tentatively TRBD2 (6 bases). V was cut by 3 bases and J by 0 bases, with 13 bases left in between. CDR1 is SGHRS and CDR2 is YFSETQ in the germline V gene. The CDR3 is 16 residues long. Incomplete CDR3 DNA: TGCGCCAGCAGCTCCAATAGCGGAGTCTCCTACAATGAG. This sequence encodes CASSSNSGVSYNE. From start to end, the CDR3 is CASSSNSGVSYNEQFF.

For this clone: Coverage ceases 3 residues before the CDR3 finishes, and the germline J gene fills in the end. The chain uses TRBV7-2 and TRBJ1-2; D gene ambiguous. Per germline, CDR1 SGHTA and CDR2 FQGNSA. The CDR3 consists of 14 residues. CDR3 DNA, as far as it was read: TGTGCCAGCAGCACATACGAAGCGTCCTACGAC. It encodes CASSTYEASYD. The CDR3, in full, reads CASSTYEASYDYTF.

Worth noting for this clone: The read halts 3 residues ahead of the CDR3 end, with the missing end drawn from the germline J gene. V gene TRBV19 combines with J gene TRBJ2-5; D might be TRBD1 (6 bases). Germline V gives CDR1 LNHDA, CDR2 SQIVND (reference sequence). This CDR3 contains 12 residues. The V gene lost 3 bases and the J gene lost 4 bases, with 6 bases spanning the gap. The sequenced part of the CDR3 DNA is TGTGCCAGTAGTATCAGGGGAGAGACC. It yields the protein CASSIRGET. In full, the CDR3 reads CASSIRGETQYF.

This clone was seen at least ten times. CDR3 bases read: TGTGCCAGCAGTTCAGGGAATCAGCCG. The encoded protein is CASSSGNQP. The whole CDR3 protein reads CASSSGNQPQYF. V is TRBV12-3 or TRBV12-4 and J is TRBJ2-3; weak D call: TRBD1 (5 bases). The missing CDR3 end, 3 residues past where the read stops, is filled in from the germline J gene. The CDR3 extends over 12 amino acids.

This clone was seen at least ten times. The read terminates 3 residues ahead of where the CDR3 ends, so the germline J gene completes it. The rearrangement links TRBV7-3 to TRBJ2-1; 11 bases agree with TRBD2. Germline V gene sequence: CDR1 SGHTA, CDR2 FQGTGA. The CDR3 loop spans 15 amino acids. V shed 5 bases, J shed 4 bases, and the junction held 4 bases outside the gene matches. CDR3 residues: CASSVSSGGYNEQFF. The DNA read from the CDR3 is TGTGCCAGCAGCGTATCTAGCGGGGGGTACAATGAG. Full variable domain (outside the CDR3, taken from reference TRBV7-3 and TRBJ2-1): GAGVSQTPSNKVTEKGKYVELRCDPISGHTALYWYRQSLGQGPEFLIYFQGTGAADDSGLPNDRFFAVRPEGSVSTLKIQRTERGDSAVYLCASSVSSGGYNEQFFGPGTRLTVL.

In this sample, this clone turned up a few times. The read terminates 3 residues before the CDR3 end, so the remaining end is supplied by the germline J gene. The chain is built from TRBV7-2 and TRBJ1-5; D gene unclear. The CDR3 has 16 amino acids. V lost 0 bases and J lost 0, with 9 bases in between. Germline lookup yields CDR1 SGHTA and CDR2 FQGNSA. The CDR3 sequence is CASSLAGRYSNQPQHF. The CDR3 DNA, read in part, is TGTGCCAGCAGCTTAGCGGGCAGATATAGCAATCAGCCC.

This clone was recorded at least ten times. Read coverage stops 3 residues before the CDR3 terminus; the germline J gene supplies the remainder. The chain carries TRBV5-1 and TRBJ1-2, with 7 bases aligning to TRBD1. The germline gives CDR1 SGHRS, CDR2 YFSETQ. The CDR3 has 16 residues. The V segment lost 0 bases and the J segment 2 bases; nucleotides outside the gene matches: 7. The DNA read from the CDR3 is TGCGCCAGCAGCTTGGGGGTGGGGGACAGAAACTATGGC. It translates to CASSLGVGDRNYG. The whole CDR3 sequence is CASSLGVGDRNYGYTF.

This clone was detected many times. The CDR3 extends 3 residues past the end of the read, so its final part is completed from the germline J gene. The chain recombines TRBV5-1 with TRBJ1-1; D is ambiguous. Trimming removed 0 bases from V and 3 bases from J, with 6 bases in between. The CDR3 sequence is 13 residues long. CDR1 is SGHRS and CDR2 is YFSETQ in the germline V gene. The sequenced CDR3 bases are TGCGCCAGCAGCTTGGCCGCGGACACTGAA. This translates into CASSLAADTE. The entire CDR3 protein is CASSLAADTEAFF. Full variable domain (missing parts from reference TRBV5-1 and TRBJ1-1): KAGVTQTPRYLIKTRGQQVTLSCSPISGHRSVSWYQQTPGQGLQFLFEYFSETQRNKGNFPGRFSGRQFSNSRSEMNVSTLELGDSALYLCASSLAADTEAFFGQGTRLTVV.

This clone came up many times. The read ends 3 residues shy of where the CDR3 ends; the end is completed using the germline J gene. The chain couples TRBV6-2 or TRBV6-3 to TRBJ2-1, with 8 bases matching TRBD2. Germline V CDR1 and CDR2: MNHEY, SVGEGT. CDR3 length equals 14 residues. J was trimmed by 2 bases and V by 6 bases; bases with no gene match: 3. CDR3 residues: CASRDSGTYNEQFF. Incomplete CDR3 DNA: TGTGCCAGCAGAGATAGCGGGACCTACAATGAG.

This clone was counted ten times or more. Sequencing ends 3 residues short of the CDR3 end; the germline J gene provides the rest. This chain connects TRBV11-2 to TRBJ1-5, with D tentatively TRBD1 (5 bases). This CDR3 spans 15 amino acids. The germline V and J ends were trimmed by 5 bases and 1 base, with 12 bases remaining between them. Germline-derived CDR1 and CDR2 are SGHAT and FQNNGV. The CDR3 DNA, read in part, is TGTGCCAGCAGCCAGGGCCAGGGAAGCAATCAGCCC. Its translation: CASSQGQGSNQP. The entire CDR3 reads CASSQGQGSNQPQHF.

This clone came up many times. The read is 3 residues too short to cover the CDR3 end, so that end is filled in from the germline J gene. The chain carries TRBV20-1 and TRBJ2-7; D may be TRBD2 (6 bases). The CDR3 spans 11 residues. Germline lookup yields CDR1 DFQATT and CDR2 SNEGSKA (reference sequence). V dropped 5 bases and J dropped 4 bases, with 9 bases sitting between them. CDR3 DNA (partial): TGCAGTGCTCCCCGGGGGTACGAG. Residues: CSAPRGYE. The complete CDR3 protein is CSAPRGYEQYF.

The table lists this clone with many counts. The CDR3 end is not reached by the read, which stops 3 residues before it; the germline J gene fills it in. J is TRBJ1-4 and V is TRBV7-8; tentative D call: TRBD1 (6 bases). This CDR3 region has 16 residues. The V gene's germline CDR1 is SGHVS and CDR2 FQNEAQ. Trimming took 1 base from V and 0 from J, leaving 9 bases between them. This CDR3 reads CASSLDRAATNEKLFF. The CDR3 DNA, read in part, is TGTGCCAGCAGCTTAGACAGGGCTGCAACTAATGAAAAA.

The table lists this clone with many counts. The read finishes 3 residues shy of the CDR3 end, and the germline J gene is used to complete it. V and J are TRBV20-1 and TRBJ2-7; a weak D match, TRBD2 (6 bases). V gave up 6 bases and J gave up 2 bases, with 17 bases separating them. There are 14 residues in the CDR3. Germline CDR1 and CDR2: DFQATT and SNEGSKA (reference sequence). The chain's CDR3 is CSAKSGDRPYEQYF. CDR3 DNA (partial): TGCAGTGCGAAGTCGGGGGATCGACCCTACGAG.

This clone occurred many times. Sequencing ends 3 residues short of the CDR3 end; the germline J gene provides the rest. V gene TRBV6-4 combines with J gene TRBJ2-1, with TRBD1 identical over 7 bases. Unmatched junction bases numbered 5, after V lost 0 bases and J lost 6 bases. Germline values: CDR1 MRHNA, CDR2 SNTAGT. This CDR3 is built from 15 residues. The CDR3 loop is CASSDSTGKGNEQFF. The sequenced part of the CDR3 DNA is TGTGCCAGCAGTGACTCGACAGGGAAGGGCAATGAG.